This T cell receptor (beta chain) was identified during a study of T cell responses to AZD1222 COVID-19 vaccine. Study-wide results and limits: There were mostly white British donors and more females than males, and clonal diversity was possibly underestimated.

Profiled with immunoSEQ multiplex PCR; TCRdb holds only in-frame clones, not every one. This sample has about 270,000 clones, with 94% found just once. Second-dose recipients at about 4 or about 12 weeks were treated as one pooled group. Germline CDR1 is GTSNPN and CDR2 is SVGIG (reference sequence). Deletions cut 2 bases from V and 1 base from J, with 15 bases between. The CDR3 is made up of 15 amino acids. For this clone: Antigen specificity is unknown.

The chain is built from TRBV30 and TRBJ2-7; a possible D gene is TRBD2 (6 bases). The sequences come from peripheral blood, collected 28 days after the second AZD1222 dose. The sequence derives from an adult who received the AZD1222 COVID-19 vaccine. CDR3: CAWSPIGRWSYEQYF. The CDR3 region has the DNA TGTGCCTGGAGTCCGATCGGGAGATGGTCCTACGAGCAGTACTTC.